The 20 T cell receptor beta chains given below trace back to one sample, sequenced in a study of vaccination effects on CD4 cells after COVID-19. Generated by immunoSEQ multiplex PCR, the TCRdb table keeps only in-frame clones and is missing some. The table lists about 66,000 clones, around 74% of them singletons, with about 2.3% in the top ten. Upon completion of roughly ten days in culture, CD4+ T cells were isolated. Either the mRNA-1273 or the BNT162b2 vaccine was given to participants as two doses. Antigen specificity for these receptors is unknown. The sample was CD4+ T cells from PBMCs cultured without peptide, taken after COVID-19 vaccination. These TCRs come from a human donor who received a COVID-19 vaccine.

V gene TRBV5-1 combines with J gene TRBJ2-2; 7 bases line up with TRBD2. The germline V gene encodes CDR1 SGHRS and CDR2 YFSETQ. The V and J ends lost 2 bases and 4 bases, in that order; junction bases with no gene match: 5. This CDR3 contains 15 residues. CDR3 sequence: CASSFPGGITGELFF. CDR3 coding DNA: TGCGCCAGCAGCTTCCCGGGGGGAATCACCGGGGAGCTGTTTTTT.

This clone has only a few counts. The DNA of the CDR3 is TGTGCCAGCAGCTTGAGTGGCTCTTCCCCTGGAGCTTTCTTT. This encodes CASSLSGSSPGAFF. V is TRBV7-9 and J is TRBJ1-1; no clear D. The CDR3 has 14 residues. V lost 3 bases, J lost 10 bases, and 18 bases lay in between. CDR1 is SEHNR, CDR2 FQNEAQ, per germline (reference sequence). Drawing the rest from reference TRBV7-9 and TRBJ1-1, the complete variable domain is DTGVSQNPRHKITKRGQNVTFRCDPISEHNRLYWYRQTLGQGPEFLTYFQNEAQLEKSRLLSDRFSAERPKGSFSTLEIQRTEQGDSAMYLCASSLSGSSPGAFFGQGTRLTVV.

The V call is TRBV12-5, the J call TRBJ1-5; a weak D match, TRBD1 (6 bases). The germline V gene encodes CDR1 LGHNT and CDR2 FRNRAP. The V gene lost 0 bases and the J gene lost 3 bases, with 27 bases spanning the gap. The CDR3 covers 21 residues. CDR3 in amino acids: CASGLVIDGQTALLVNQPQHF. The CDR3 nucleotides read TGTGCTAGTGGTTTGGTAATTGACGGACAGACAGCTCTGTTGGTCAATCAGCCCCAGCATTTT.

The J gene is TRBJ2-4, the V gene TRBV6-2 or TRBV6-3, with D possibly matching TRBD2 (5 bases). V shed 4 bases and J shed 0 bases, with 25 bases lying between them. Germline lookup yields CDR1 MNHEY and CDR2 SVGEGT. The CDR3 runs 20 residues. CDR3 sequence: CASSSPLGLKHHLAKNIQYF. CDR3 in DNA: TGTGCCAGCAGTTCTCCCTTAGGACTCAAGCATCATTTAGCCAAAAACATTCAGTACTTC.

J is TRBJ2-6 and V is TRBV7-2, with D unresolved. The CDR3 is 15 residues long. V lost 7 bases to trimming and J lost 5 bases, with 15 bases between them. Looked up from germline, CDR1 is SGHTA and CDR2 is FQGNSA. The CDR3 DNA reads TGTGCCAGCACCCAACGCGTCGCCAGGGCCAACGTCCTGACTTTC. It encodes CASTQRVARANVLTF.

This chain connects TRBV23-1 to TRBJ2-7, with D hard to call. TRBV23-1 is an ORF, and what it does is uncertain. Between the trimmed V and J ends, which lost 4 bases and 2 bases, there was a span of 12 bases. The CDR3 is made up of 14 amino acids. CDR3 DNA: TGCGCCAGCAGTCCCCCCTCGGGCCCCTACGAGCAGTACGTC. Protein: CASSPPSGPYEQYV.

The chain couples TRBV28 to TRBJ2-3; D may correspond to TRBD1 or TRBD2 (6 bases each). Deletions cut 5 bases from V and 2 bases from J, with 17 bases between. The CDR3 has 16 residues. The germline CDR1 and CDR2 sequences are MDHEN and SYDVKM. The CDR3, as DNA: TGTGCCAGCAGTCATTCCCCCGGGGGCCCCACAGATACGCAGTATTTT. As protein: CASSHSPGGPTDTQYF.

DNA of the CDR3: TGTGCCAGCAGCTTTGCGTGTGAATCTACTAATTCACCCCTCCACTTT. This gives the protein CASSFACESTNSPLHF. V is TRBV12-1 and J is TRBJ1-6. TRBV12-1 represents a pseudogene. This CDR3 region has 16 residues.

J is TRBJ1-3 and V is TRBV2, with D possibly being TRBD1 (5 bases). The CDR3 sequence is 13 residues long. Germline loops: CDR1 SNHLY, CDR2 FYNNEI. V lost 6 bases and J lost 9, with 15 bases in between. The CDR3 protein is CASSGGEAGTIYF. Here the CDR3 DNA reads TGTGCCAGCAGCGGAGGGGAAGCAGGCACCATATATTTT.

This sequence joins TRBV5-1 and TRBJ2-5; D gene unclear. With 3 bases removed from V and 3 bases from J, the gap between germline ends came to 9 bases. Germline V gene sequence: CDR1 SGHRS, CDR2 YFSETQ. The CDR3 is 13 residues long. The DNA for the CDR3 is TGCGCCAGCAGCTCCTCATGGGAAGAGACCCAGTACTTC. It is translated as CASSSSWEETQYF.

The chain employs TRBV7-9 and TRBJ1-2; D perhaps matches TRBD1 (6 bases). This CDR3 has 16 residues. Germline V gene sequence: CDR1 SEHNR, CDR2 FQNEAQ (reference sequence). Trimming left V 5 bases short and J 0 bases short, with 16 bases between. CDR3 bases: TGTGCCAGCAGCCGAGGGGGTACAGGGTCTAACTATGGCTACACCTTC. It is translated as CASSRGGTGSNYGYTF.

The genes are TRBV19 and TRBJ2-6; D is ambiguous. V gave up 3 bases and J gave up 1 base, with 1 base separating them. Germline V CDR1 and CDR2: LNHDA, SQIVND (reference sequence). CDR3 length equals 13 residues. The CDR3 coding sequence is TGTGCCAGTAGTATTTCTGGGGCCAACGTCCTGACTTTC. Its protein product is CASSISGANVLTF.

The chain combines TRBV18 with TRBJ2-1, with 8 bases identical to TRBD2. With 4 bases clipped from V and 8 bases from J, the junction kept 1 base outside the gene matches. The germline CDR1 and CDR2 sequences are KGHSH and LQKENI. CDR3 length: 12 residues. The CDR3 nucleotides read TGTGCCAGCTCACTTAGCGGGGATGAGCAGTTCTTC. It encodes CASSLSGDEQFF.

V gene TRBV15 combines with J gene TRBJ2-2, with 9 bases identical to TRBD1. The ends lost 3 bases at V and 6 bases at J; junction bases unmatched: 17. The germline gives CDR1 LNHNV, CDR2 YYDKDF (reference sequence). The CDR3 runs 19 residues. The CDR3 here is CATSRPNGQGFGVSGELFF. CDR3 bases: TGTGCCACCAGCAGGCCGAATGGACAGGGGTTTGGGGTCTCCGGGGAGCTGTTTTTT.

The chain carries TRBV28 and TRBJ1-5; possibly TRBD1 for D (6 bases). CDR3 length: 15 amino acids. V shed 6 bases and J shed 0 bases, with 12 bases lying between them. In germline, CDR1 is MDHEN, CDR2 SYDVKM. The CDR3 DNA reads TGTGCCAGCAGGTCCTGGGGGGCTAGCAATCAGCCCCAGCATTTT. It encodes CASRSWGASNQPQHF.

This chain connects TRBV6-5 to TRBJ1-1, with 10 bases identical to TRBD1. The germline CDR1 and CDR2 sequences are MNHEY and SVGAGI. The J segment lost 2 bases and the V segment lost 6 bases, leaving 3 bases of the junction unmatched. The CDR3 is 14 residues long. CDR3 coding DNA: TGTGCCAGCAGCGACAGGGGGCTCAACACTGAAGCTTTCTTT. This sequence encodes CASSDRGLNTEAFF.

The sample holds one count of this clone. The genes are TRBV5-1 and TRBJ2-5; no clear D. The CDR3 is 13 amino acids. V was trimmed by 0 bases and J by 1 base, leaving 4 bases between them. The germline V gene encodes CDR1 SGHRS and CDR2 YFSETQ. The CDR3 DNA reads TGCGCCAGCAGCTTGGCGTTCCAAGAGACCCAGTACTTC. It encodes CASSLAFQETQYF.

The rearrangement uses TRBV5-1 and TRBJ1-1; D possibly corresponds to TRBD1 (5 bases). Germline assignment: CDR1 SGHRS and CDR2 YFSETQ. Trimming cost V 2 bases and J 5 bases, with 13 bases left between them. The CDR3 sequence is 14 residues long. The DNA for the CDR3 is TGCGCCAGCAGCTTAGTTGGGGGGAGGACTGAAGCTTTCTTT. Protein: CASSLVGGRTEAFF.

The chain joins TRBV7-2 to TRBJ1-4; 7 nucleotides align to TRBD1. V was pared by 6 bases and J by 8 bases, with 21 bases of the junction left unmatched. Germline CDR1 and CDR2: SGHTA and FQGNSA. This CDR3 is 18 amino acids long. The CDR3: CASRKKTGSIRDNEKLFF. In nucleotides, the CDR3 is TGTGCCAGCAGAAAAAAGACAGGGTCAATTCGGGATAACGAAAAACTGTTTTTT.

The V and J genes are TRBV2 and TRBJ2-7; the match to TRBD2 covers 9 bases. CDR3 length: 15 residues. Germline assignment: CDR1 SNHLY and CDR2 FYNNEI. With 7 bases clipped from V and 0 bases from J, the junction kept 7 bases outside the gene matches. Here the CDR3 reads CASKVSGGTSYEQYV. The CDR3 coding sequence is TGTGCCAGCAAGGTGAGCGGGGGGACCTCCTACGAGCAGTACGTC.